The T cell receptor (beta chain) under discussion was sequenced for a study of shared clonotypes between healthy human individuals. Findings of the study overall: Genetic and exposure-history diversity was limited by the small donor number. Generation of non-shared clonotypes was less probable than generation of clonotypes shared by all four donors.

Of note for this clone: Its antigen is not identified.

The table came from immunoSEQ multiplex PCR; TCRdb's copy has only in-frame clones and leaves some out. The repertoire includes hundreds of thousands of clones, roughly 95% of them detected once, and less than 0.12% sits in the top ten. CDR3 size: 13 residues. Looked up from germline, CDR1 is SQVTM and CDR2 is ANQGSEA. Deletions cut 4 bases from V and 0 bases from J, with 7 bases between. In the naive CD8 group, cells lacked CD45RO and were positively selected for CCR7, so terminally differentiated effector memory CD45RA+ cells were left out. Within Nashville, Tennessee resided all donors, each a Caucasian adult.

The specimen sequenced was naive CD8+ T cells sorted from blood. V and J are TRBV29-1 and TRBJ2-1; D call uncertain. This receptor was identified in a woman in her twenties or thirties in good health. For the CDR3, the DNA is TGCAGCGTTGCCGCGTACTCCTACAATGAGCAGTTCTTC. It is translated as CSVAAYSYNEQFF.